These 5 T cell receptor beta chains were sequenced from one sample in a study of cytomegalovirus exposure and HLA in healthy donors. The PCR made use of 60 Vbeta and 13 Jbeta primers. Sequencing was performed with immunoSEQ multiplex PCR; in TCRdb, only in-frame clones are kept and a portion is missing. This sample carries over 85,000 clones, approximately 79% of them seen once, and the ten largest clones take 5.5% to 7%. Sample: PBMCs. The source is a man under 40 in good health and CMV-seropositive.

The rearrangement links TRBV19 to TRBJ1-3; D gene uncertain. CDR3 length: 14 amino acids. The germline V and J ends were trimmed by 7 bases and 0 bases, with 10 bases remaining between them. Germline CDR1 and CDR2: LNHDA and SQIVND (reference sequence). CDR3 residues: CASTSTNSGNTIYF. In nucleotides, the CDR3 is TGTGCCAGTACCTCTACCAACTCTGGAAACACCATATATTTT.

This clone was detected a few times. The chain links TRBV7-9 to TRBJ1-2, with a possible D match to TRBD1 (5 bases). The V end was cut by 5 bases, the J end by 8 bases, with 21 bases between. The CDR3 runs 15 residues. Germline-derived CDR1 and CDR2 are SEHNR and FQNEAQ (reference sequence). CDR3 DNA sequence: TGTGCCAGCAGCATGACCTCTGCGGGGCATCAAGGCTACACCTTC. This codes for CASSMTSAGHQGYTF.

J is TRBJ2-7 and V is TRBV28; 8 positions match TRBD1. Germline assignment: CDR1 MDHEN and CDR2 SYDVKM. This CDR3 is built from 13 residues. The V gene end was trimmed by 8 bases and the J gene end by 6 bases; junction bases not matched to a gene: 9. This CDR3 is CASQGQGDFEQYF. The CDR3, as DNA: TGTGCCAGCCAAGGACAGGGCGATTTCGAGCAGTACTTC.

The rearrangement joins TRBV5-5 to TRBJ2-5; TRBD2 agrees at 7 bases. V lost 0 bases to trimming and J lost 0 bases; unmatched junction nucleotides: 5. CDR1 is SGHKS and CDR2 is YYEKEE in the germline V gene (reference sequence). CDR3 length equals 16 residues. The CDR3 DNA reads TGTGCCAGCAGCTTGGTTGGGGGGGAGTACCAAGAGACCCAGTACTTC. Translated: CASSLVGGEYQETQYF.

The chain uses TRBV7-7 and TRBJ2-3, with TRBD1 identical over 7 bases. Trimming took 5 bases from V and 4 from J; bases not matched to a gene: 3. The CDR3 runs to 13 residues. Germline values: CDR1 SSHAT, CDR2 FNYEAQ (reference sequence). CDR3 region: CASSRGPPDTQYF. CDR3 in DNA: TGTGCCAGCAGCAGGGGGCCGCCAGATACGCAGTATTTT.